These T cell receptor beta chains were read from a single sample in a study of tumor-infiltrating lymphocytes in primary liver carcinoma. TCRdb recomputed calls from the multiplex PCR reads with MiXCR, one row per CDR3 protein. Of 44,000 or so distinct CDR3 sequences detected, over 65% appear once; the ten largest clones hold 29%. The specimen was liver tumor tissue from sampling region 5. The receptors come from a man between 40 and 49 years old with primary liver carcinoma and hepatitis B virus infection. Both conserved end residues are part of each CDR3. A D gene is named only where the DNA matches it firmly. For some rows the clone size is stated as once, few or many, or as a class when expanded; others skip it.

CDR3aa	CDR3nt	abundance	d_gene	v_gene	j_gene
CASSPRDTGELCF	TGTGCCAGCAGTCCCCGCGACACCGGGGAGCTGTGTTTT	NA	NA	TRBV2	TRBJ2-2
CASTPVISVNTGELFF	TGTGCCAGCACCCCGGTGATTAGCGTGAACACCGGGGAGCTGTTTTTT	NA	NA	TRBV4-2	TRBJ2-2
CGGSLPTLEQFF	TGTGGCGGCAGTTTACCGACCCTTGAACAGTTCTTC	NA	NA	TRBV12-3/TRBV12-4	TRBJ2-1
CASSKFFSNQPQHF	TGTGCCAGCAGCAAATTTTTTAGCAATCAGCCCCAGCATTTT	many	NA	TRBV21-1	TRBJ1-5
CASSARSYLAKNIQYF	TGTGCCAGCAGTGCGCGCTCATATCTAGCCAAAAACATTCAGTACTTC	few	NA	TRBV28	TRBJ2-4
CASSLWTGMKPGANVLTF	TGTGCCAGCAGTCTTTGGACAGGGATGAAACCCGGGGCCAATGTCCTGACTTTC	NA	TRBD1	TRBV6-5	TRBJ2-6
CAIRSRVMGTQYF	TGTGCCATCAGATCACGGGTGATGGGGACCCAGTACTTC	NA	NA	TRBV6-5	TRBJ2-5
CANSPGTGVNEQYF	TGTGCCAACAGCCCCGGGACAGGGGTAAACGAGCAGTACTTC	NA	TRBD1	TRBV12-3/TRBV12-4	TRBJ2-7
CASSLFSHSGANVLTF	TGTGCCAGCAGTTTATTTTCGCACTCCGGGGCCAACGTCCTGACTTTC	NA	NA	TRBV12-3/TRBV12-4	TRBJ2-6
CSVGRESSPGETQYF	TGCAGCGTTGGGAGAGAGTCCTCCCCGGGTGAGACCCAGTACTTC	many	NA	TRBV29-1	TRBJ2-5
CAITMRTSNRQFF	TGTGCCATTACTATGAGGACTAGTAATCGGCAGTTCTTC	NA	TRBD2	TRBV19	TRBJ2-1
CASRGRTGPSGEQYF	TGTGCCAGCAGGGGAAGAACAGGGCCCTCGGGCGAGCAGTACTTC	NA	NA	TRBV6-1	TRBJ2-7
CANSFPPSTGGPNTDKQYF	TGTGCCAACAGTTTCCCCCCCTCAACAGGGGGCCCTAACACAGATAAGCAGTATTTT	NA	TRBD1	TRBV12-3/TRBV12-4	TRBJ2-3
CSTTTKTGGASEQYF	TGCAGTACTACCACCAAGACAGGGGGCGCGTCCGAGCAGTACTTC	NA	TRBD1	TRBV20-1	TRBJ2-7
CASGRTTSGIYTDTQYF	TGTGCCAGCGGACGAACGACTAGCGGTATTTACACAGATACGCAGTATTTT	NA	TRBD2	TRBV12-3/TRBV12-4	TRBJ2-3
CASSEYYAGGGETQYF	TGTGCCAGCAGTGAATATTACGCAGGGGGCGGAGAGACCCAGTACTTC	many	TRBD1	TRBV25-1	TRBJ2-5
CASSLRGGLGGYTF	TGTGCCAGCAGCTTGCGGGGGGGCCTTGGTGGCTACACCTTC	many	NA	TRBV5-4	TRBJ1-2
CASSLGSSGLDTQYF	TGTGCCAGCAGCTTAGGCAGCTCGGGGCTAGATACGCAGTATTTT	NA	NA	TRBV13	TRBJ2-3
CSAAPTAHNEQFF	TGCAGTGCTGCACCGACAGCGCACAATGAGCAGTTCTTC	NA	NA	TRBV20-1	TRBJ2-1
CASSLGVAREIDNEQFF	TGTGCCAGCAGCCTGGGAGTAGCGAGAGAAATTGACAATGAGCAGTTCTTC	NA	NA	TRBV11-1	TRBJ2-1
CARSACTGVYRQETQYF	TGTGCCCGCAGCGCTTGCACGGGGGTATACCGCCAAGAGACCCAGTACTTC	NA	NA	TRBV6-1	TRBJ2-5
CASSPGLAGGVDNEQFF	TGTGCCAGCAGCCCAGGACTAGCGGGAGGAGTTGACAATGAGCAGTTCTTT	NA	TRBD2	TRBV11-1	TRBJ2-1
CASSREPITGELFF	TGTGCCAGCAGTCGGGAGCCTATCACCGGGGAGCTGTTTTTT	many	NA	TRBV5-5	TRBJ2-2
CASSLGTGYERYF	TGTGCCAGCAGCTTAGGGACTGGATACGAGCGATACTTC	NA	NA	TRBV7-8	TRBJ2-7
CASSDRVYEQYF	TGTGCCAGCAGTGACAGGGTCTACGAGCAGTACTTC	many	TRBD1	TRBV6-2/TRBV6-3	TRBJ2-7
CSARASGIRYNERFF	TGCAGTGCTAGAGCTAGCGGGATCCGGTACAATGAGCGGTTCTTC	NA	TRBD2	TRBV20-1	TRBJ2-1
CASSQDLAGSMDEQFF	TGTGCCAGCAGCCAAGACCTAGCGGGATCGATGGATGAGCAGTTCTTC	few	TRBD2	TRBV4-2	TRBJ2-1
CANSFDLDRVGEKLFF	TGTGCCAACAGCTTCGACTTGGACAGGGTCGGTGAAAAACTGTTTTTC	NA	TRBD1	TRBV7-9	TRBJ1-4
CACSLVRVAYTGELFF	TGTGCCTGCAGCTTAGTAAGGGTGGCGTACACCGGGGAGCTGTTTTTT	NA	NA	TRBV7-8	TRBJ2-2
CASPRGERYF	TGCGCCAGCCCCCGGGGCGAGCGGTACTTC	NA	NA	TRBV4-1	TRBJ2-7
CASTTTGASIEAFF	TGTGCCAGCACCACTACTGGGGCGAGCATTGAAGCTTTCTTT	NA	NA	TRBV6-5	TRBJ1-1
CSVGGYHASATYNEQFF	TGCAGCGTTGGGGGGTATCATGCATCGGCGACCTACAATGAGCAGTTCTTC	many	NA	TRBV29-1	TRBJ2-1
CVGTLDLVDTQYF	TGTGTCGGCACCTTAGATCTGGTAGATACGCAGTATTTT	once	NA	TRBV11-3	TRBJ2-3
CTSTQGGEGSYYEQYF	TGCACCAGCACCCAAGGAGGAGAGGGTTCCTACTACGAGCAGTACTTC	NA	NA	TRBV4-1	TRBJ2-7
CASSLYRLVNEQFF	TGTGCCAGCAGCTTATACCGGCTAGTTAATGAGCAGTTCTTC	once	NA	TRBV11-2	TRBJ2-1
CASSPRQGTYEQYF	TGTGCCAGCTCACCACGACAGGGCACCTACGAGCAGTACTTC	few	TRBD1	TRBV18	TRBJ2-7
CASSETRDAAYEQYF	TGCGCCAGCAGTGAGACCCGGGACGCCGCCTACGAGCAGTACTTC	many	NA	TRBV10-1	TRBJ2-7
CASSQGVSPVTEAFF	TGTGCCAGCAGCCAAGGGGTCTCCCCAGTGACTGAAGCTTTCTTT	many	NA	TRBV14	TRBJ1-1
CRGLPGQGVNEQFF	TGCAGGGGATTGCCTGGACAGGGGGTGAATGAGCAGTTCTTC	NA	TRBD1	TRBV29-1	TRBJ2-1
CASSVGIQGTSANYGYTF	TGTGCCAGCAGCGTAGGGATACAGGGCACCTCTGCTAACTATGGCTACACCTTC	NA	NA	TRBV9	TRBJ1-2